A single sample gave rise to the 16 T cell receptor beta chains below, sequenced in a study of a mutant IDH1 vaccine in newly diagnosed glioma. No antigen has been assigned to these receptors. Sequencing used immunoSEQ multiplex PCR; TCRdb keeps in-frame clones, though not all of them. The table lists about 55,000 clones, around 80% of them singletons, with under 8% in the top ten. Time point indicated: week 23, last vaccination. Doses of 300 ug of mutant IDH1 20-mer peptide were given with topical imiquimod. The sequences come from PBMCs, collected from a glioma patient whose treatment included an IDH1 peptide vaccine. Every receptor here comes from a man between 40 and 49 years old with glioma.

The chain joins TRBV5-1 to TRBJ1-1; possible D gene TRBD1, 6 bases. The germline CDR1 and CDR2 sequences are SGHRS and YFSETQ. V dropped 1 base and J dropped 3 bases, with 13 bases sitting between them. This CDR3 is built from 15 residues. The CDR3 region has the DNA TGCGCCAGCAGCTTGCTACCAGGGGTTGACACTGAAGCTTTCTTT. This sequence encodes CASSLLPGVDTEAFF. Combining the CDR3 with reference TRBV5-1 and TRBJ1-1 gives the whole variable domain KAGVTQTPRYLIKTRGQQVTLSCSPISGHRSVSWYQQTPGQGLQFLFEYFSETQRNKGNFPGRFSGRQFSNSRSEMNVSTLELGDSALYLCASSLLPGVDTEAFFGQGTRLTVV.

This clone was seen a handful of times. This chain links TRBV18 with TRBJ2-7; 10 nucleotides match TRBD1. CDR1 is KGHSH, CDR2 LQKENI, per germline. The CDR3 is 17 residues long. After removal of 1 base from V and 2 bases from J, the junction contained 8 bases not matched to a gene. The CDR3, as DNA: TGTGCCAGCTCACCACGGGGGGCAGGGACAGGGGCCTACGAGCAGTACTTC. Translation gives CASSPRGAGTGAYEQYF.

The chain carries TRBV25-1 and TRBJ2-5; 8 positions match TRBD1. Trimming cost V 4 bases and J 3 bases; bases outside gene matches: 10. Germline V gene sequence: CDR1 MGHDK, CDR2 SYGVNS. CDR3 length: 16 amino acids. CDR3 residues: CASSASGTGAKETQYF. CDR3 DNA: TGTGCCAGCAGTGCATCCGGGACAGGTGCAAAAGAGACCCAGTACTTC.

The CDR3 loop reads CASSPGDTSHNQPQHF. Written as DNA, the CDR3 is TGTGCCAGCTCACCTGGGGACACCTCACATAATCAGCCCCAGCATTTT. The V gene is TRBV18, the J gene TRBJ1-5; maybe TRBD1 (6 bases). Germline V lookup: CDR1 KGHSH, CDR2 LQKENI. The germline V and J ends were trimmed by 3 bases and 4 bases, with 16 bases remaining between them. This CDR3 spans 16 amino acids.

This chain connects TRBV2 to TRBJ1-5, with TRBD1 identical over 9 bases. V shed 3 bases, J shed 3 bases, and the junction held 12 bases outside the gene matches. Germline-derived CDR1 and CDR2 are SNHLY and FYNNEI. The CDR3 length is 18 residues. The CDR3 sequence: CASSDVPGQGSSNQPQHF. For the CDR3, the DNA is TGTGCCAGCAGTGACGTGCCGGGACAGGGTAGTTCCAATCAGCCCCAGCATTTT. The complete variable domain, with remaining parts taken from reference TRBV2 and TRBJ1-5, reads EPEVTQTPSHQVTQMGQEVILRCVPISNHLYFYWYRQILGQKVEFLVSFYNNEISEKSEIFDDQFSVERPDGSNFTLKIRSTKLEDSAMYFCASSDVPGQGSSNQPQHFGDGTRLSIL.

This clone was seen a handful of times. The J gene is TRBJ1-4, the V gene TRBV5-8; 8 nucleotides align to TRBD1. V was pared by 4 bases and J by 6 bases, with 14 bases of the junction left unmatched. Germline CDR1 and CDR2: SGHTS and YDEGEE. The CDR3 totals 17 residues. The CDR3 nucleotides are TGTGCCAGCAGCCCCGGGACAGGAGGACCGCAGGATGAAAAACTGTTTTTT. It encodes CASSPGTGGPQDEKLFF.

This clone has just one count. The chain carries TRBV6-5 and TRBJ2-7; no firm D call. CDR3 length: 14 residues. V was clipped by 8 bases and J by 1 base, with 15 bases between them. The germline V gene has CDR1 MNHEY and CDR2 SVGAGI. CDR3 sequence: CASGRQGQSYEQYF. CDR3 DNA sequence: TGTGCCAGCGGACGGCAAGGGCAATCCTACGAGCAGTACTTC.

This sequence joins TRBV19 and TRBJ1-1; the D gene is possibly TRBD1 (5 bases). CDR3 size: 14 residues. V was trimmed by 3 bases and J by 1 base, leaving 9 bases between them. The germline CDR1 and CDR2 sequences are LNHDA and SQIVND (reference sequence). In DNA form, the CDR3 reads TGTGCCAGTAGTATGGGCAGGGAGAACACTGAAGCTTTCTTT. It codes for CASSMGRENTEAFF.

The chain is built from TRBV2 and TRBJ2-2; D tentatively reads TRBD1 or TRBD2 (5 bases each). Per the germline V gene, CDR1 is SNHLY and CDR2 is FYNNEI. This CDR3 has 13 residues. V lost 6 bases and J lost 4, with 9 bases in between. CDR3 in DNA: TGTGCCAGCAGGAGGGGTACCACCGGGGAGCTGTTTTTT. Translated: CASRRGTTGELFF.

The rearrangement uses TRBV5-4 and TRBJ2-3; D possibly corresponds to TRBD2 (5 bases). The CDR3 covers 12 residues. Deletions cut 4 bases from V and 6 bases from J, with 9 bases between. CDR1 is SGHNT, CDR2 YYREEE, per germline (reference sequence). The CDR3 sequence: CASSHRGDTQYF. DNA for the CDR3: TGTGCCAGCAGCCACCGAGGGGATACGCAGTATTTT.

The chain uses TRBV6-1 and TRBJ1-5; 7 nucleotides line up with TRBD1. CDR3 size: 15 residues. Germline assignment: CDR1 MNHNS and CDR2 SASEGT. The ends lost 5 bases at V and 5 bases at J; junction bases unmatched: 9. Here the CDR3 DNA reads TGTGCCAGCAGTCAGATGGACAGGAAGGATCAGCCCCAGCATTTT. This codes for CASSQMDRKDQPQHF.

The V call is TRBV19, the J call TRBJ2-5, with 7 bases aligning to TRBD1. This CDR3 has 16 residues. Germline loops: CDR1 LNHDA, CDR2 SQIVND (reference sequence). The J segment lost 5 bases and the V segment lost 6 bases, leaving 15 bases of the junction unmatched. CDR3 sequence: CASRSQSQGVGETQYF. The CDR3 nucleotides are TGTGCCAGTAGGTCCCAGTCCCAGGGGGTCGGGGAGACCCAGTACTTC.

The rearrangement uses TRBV10-2 and TRBJ2-2; 13 bases align to TRBD2. Germline V CDR1 and CDR2: WSHSY, SAAADI. Unmatched junction bases numbered 4, after V lost 7 bases and J lost 2 bases. This CDR3 is 16 amino acids long. The CDR3 reads CASKTSGGLNTGELFF. The CDR3 coding sequence is TGCGCCAGCAAGACTAGCGGGGGGCTTAACACCGGGGAGCTGTTTTTT.

This clone was counted only a few times. The chain links TRBV30 to TRBJ1-2, with 9 bases aligning to TRBD1. Germline V gene sequence: CDR1 GTSNPN, CDR2 SVGIG (reference sequence). Trimming removed 1 base from V and 5 bases from J; junction bases left unmatched: 5. The CDR3 has 14 residues. CDR3 in amino acids: CAWSGTGGGYGYTF. The CDR3 DNA reads TGTGCCTGGAGTGGAACAGGGGGCGGTTATGGCTACACCTTC.

The V gene is TRBV13, the J gene TRBJ2-2, with 9 bases that match TRBD1. The germline V gene encodes CDR1 PRHDT and CDR2 FYEKMQ (reference sequence). This CDR3 has 16 amino acids. The J segment lost 5 bases and the V segment lost 8 bases, leaving 12 bases of the junction unmatched. The CDR3 DNA reads TGTGCCAGCTCAGCCCCGTTAGGACAGGGGACCGGGGAGCTGTTTTTT. Its protein product is CASSAPLGQGTGELFF.

The V gene is TRBV19, the J gene TRBJ2-7; the match to TRBD1 covers 8 bases. Germline assignment: CDR1 LNHDA and CDR2 SQIVND (reference sequence). CDR3 length: 18 residues. The V and J ends lost 5 bases and 6 bases, in that order; junction bases with no gene match: 21. The CDR3 loop is CASSLMGTAGGNYAEQYF. CDR3 nucleotides: TGTGCCAGTAGTCTAATGGGTACCGCAGGGGGCAACTATGCCGAGCAGTACTTC.